The 10 T cell receptor beta chains below come from one sample, sequenced in a study of blood T cells in healthy people across ages. Sample-barcoded 5' priming and a J-beta primer mix drove a second PCR of about 7 to 12 cycles. In TCRdb, the 5' RACE reads were re-called with MiXCR into one record per CDR3 protein. The sample lists over a million distinct CDR3 sequences; 42% were seen once. The sample was blood. The receptors were sampled from a woman aged 18-29 years in good health.

V gene TRBV20-1 combines with J gene TRBJ2-1, with a tentative D call TRBD2 (6 bases). CDR1 and CDR2 from the germline V gene are DFQATT and SNEGSKA (reference sequence). Trimming removed 6 bases from V and 7 bases from J, with 22 bases in between. This CDR3 has 15 amino acids. The CDR3 DNA reads as TGCAGTGCGAGTGTGGCGGGACTCCGAGGGAATGAGCAGTTCTTC. Translated: CSASVAGLRGNEQFF.

The chain recombines TRBV7-2 with TRBJ2-1; possible D gene TRBD2, 6 bases. The CDR3 spans 17 residues. Germline CDR1 and CDR2: SGHTA and FQGNSA. V lost 6 bases to trimming and J lost 12 bases, with 30 bases between them. CDR3 amino acids: CASSQWVWGTVGKAQFF. The CDR3 coding sequence is TGTGCCAGCAGTCAATGGGTCTGGGGGACTGTGGGTAAAGCGCAGTTCTTC.

Worth noting for this clonotype: The junction departs from the called germline gene at one end, perhaps through a read error. This sequence joins TRBV20-1 and TRBJ2-7; possible D gene TRBD2, 5 bases. The CDR3 has 12 amino acids. Germline V gene data show CDR1 as DFQATT and CDR2 as SNEGSKA (reference sequence). CDR3 coding DNA: TGCAGTACTAGATCCACCAACTACGAGCAGTACTTC. Amino acids: CSTRSTNYEQYF.

This chain uses TRBV20-1 with TRBJ2-1, with 7 bases matching TRBD2. V shed 2 bases and J 4 bases; nucleotides not matched to a gene: 8. Looked up from germline, CDR1 is DFQATT and CDR2 is SNEGSKA (reference sequence). The CDR3 has 15 residues. The CDR3 DNA sequence: TGCAGTGCTAGACCGACGGGAGGAAATTACAATGAGCAGTTCTTC. Translated, it gives CSARPTGGNYNEQFF.

This clonotype was detected only once. V usage is TRBV30 and J usage is TRBJ2-7; TRBD2 agrees at 7 bases. Germline V CDR1 and CDR2: GTSNPN, SVGIG (reference sequence). CDR3 length equals 14 residues. The ends lost 2 bases at V and 0 bases at J; junction bases unmatched: 4. The CDR3 DNA is TGTGCCTGGAGTTTGGGGGGGAGCTCCTACGAGCAGTACTTC. It is translated as CAWSLGGSSYEQYF.

This clonotype occurred a few times. V gene TRBV3-1 combines with J gene TRBJ2-7, with D unresolved. The CDR3 has 13 residues. Deletions cut 4 bases from V and 0 bases from J, with 7 bases between. Germline lookup yields CDR1 LGHDT and CDR2 YNNKEL (reference sequence). The CDR3, as DNA: TGTGCCAGCAGCCCCGAGTACTCCTACGAGCAGTACTTC. This gives the protein CASSPEYSYEQYF.

With respect to this clonotype: At one end the junction does not follow the germline gene, possibly because of a read error. The chain has TRBV6-1 and TRBJ2-7, with no clear D. Germline assignment: CDR1 MNHNS and CDR2 SASEGT. The CDR3 spans 13 residues. CDR3 protein: CVSSSGMSYEQYF. In DNA, the CDR3 is TGTGTCAGCTCGTCGGGCATGTCCTACGAGCAGTACTTC.

As DNA, the CDR3 is TGTGCCATCAGAAAACTAGCGGGTTCGGACGAGCAGTACTTC. Translated: CAIRKLAGSDEQYF. The chain uses TRBV10-3 and TRBJ2-7, with 9 nucleotides matching TRBD2. Germline lookup yields CDR1 ENHRY and CDR2 SYGVKD. This CDR3 contains 14 residues. V lost 6 bases to trimming and J lost 5 bases; unmatched junction nucleotides: 8.

In its sample, this clonotype was seen a few times. The chain has TRBV4-1 and TRBJ2-1, with 9 bases matching TRBD2. V shed 2 bases and J 4 bases; nucleotides not matched to a gene: 9. The CDR3 contains 17 residues. Germline lookup yields CDR1 MGHRA and CDR2 YSYEKL. Here the CDR3 reads CASSQPLLAGLYNEQFF. CDR3 bases: TGCGCCAGCAGCCAACCGCTACTAGCGGGCCTATACAATGAGCAGTTCTTC.

The genes are TRBV25-1 and TRBJ2-7, with D tentatively TRBD1 (5 bases). Trimming removed 5 bases at V and 3 bases at J, with 8 bases between. The V gene's germline CDR1 is MGHDK and CDR2 SYGVNS. This CDR3 comprises 12 residues. The CDR3 here is CASSWGVYEQYF. CDR3 sequence (DNA): TGTGCCAGCAGTTGGGGCGTCTACGAGCAGTACTTC.